Each of the 17 T cell receptor beta chains below was sequenced from the same sample in a study of technical replicates of blood from several donors. Sequencing was performed with immunoSEQ multiplex PCR; in TCRdb, only in-frame clones are kept and a portion is missing. This repertoire shows around 63,000 clones, 95% to 98% found once; its top ten account for around 0.16%. Input material: T cells isolated from PBMCs. All receptors derive from a human donor in good health.

This chain links TRBV9 with TRBJ2-2; weak D call: TRBD2 (5 bases). Trimming stripped 4 bases from V and 4 bases from J, with 17 bases between. The CDR3 has 16 residues. Germline assignment: CDR1 SGDLS and CDR2 YYNGEE. The DNA of the CDR3 is TGTGCCAGCAGCCCCGTGAGGGCCAGATTCACCGGGGAGCTGTTTTTT. As protein: CASSPVRARFTGELFF.

The V and J genes are TRBV19 and TRBJ1-4, with a weak D call TRBD1 (5 bases). Germline values: CDR1 LNHDA, CDR2 SQIVND (reference sequence). CDR3 length: 14 amino acids. Trimming removed 7 bases from V and 4 bases from J, with 13 bases in between. The CDR3 loop reads CASTLGHVNEKLFF. CDR3 sequence (DNA): TGTGCCAGTACCCTAGGACACGTTAATGAAAAACTGTTTTTT.

The chain is built from TRBV30 and TRBJ2-5, with 8 bases matching TRBD1. This CDR3 has 15 amino acids. The V gene end was trimmed by 2 bases and the J gene end by 4 bases; junction bases not matched to a gene: 9. Germline-derived CDR1 and CDR2 are GTSNPN and SVGIG (reference sequence). The CDR3 coding sequence is TGTGCCTGGAGTTATCAGGGGGCTGGGGGAGAGACCCAGTACTTC. This sequence encodes CAWSYQGAGGETQYF.

The rearrangement uses TRBV27 and TRBJ1-2; D unclear. The V gene lost 6 bases and the J gene lost 1 base, with 12 bases spanning the gap. CDR3 length equals 14 residues. The germline gives CDR1 MNHEY, CDR2 SMNVEV (reference sequence). The CDR3 protein is CASRAVAHNYGYTF. CDR3 DNA: TGTGCCAGCAGGGCAGTCGCCCATAACTATGGCTACACCTTC.

The chain employs TRBV5-1 and TRBJ1-1, with D perhaps matching TRBD1 (6 bases). V was clipped by 4 bases and J by 2 bases, with 12 bases between them. Germline loops: CDR1 SGHRS, CDR2 YFSETQ. CDR3 length equals 14 residues. The CDR3 sequence is CASSGTGSNTEAFF. The CDR3 nucleotides read TGCGCCAGCAGCGGCACAGGGAGCAACACTGAAGCTTTCTTT.

The chain has TRBV5-1 and TRBJ2-2; 9 nucleotides agree with TRBD2. Germline V gene sequence: CDR1 SGHRS, CDR2 YFSETQ. CDR3 length: 15 amino acids. The V gene end was trimmed by 5 bases and the J gene end by 1 base; junction bases not matched to a gene: 3. CDR3 sequence reads: CASSYSGRNTGELFF. The CDR3, as DNA: TGCGCCAGCAGTTATAGCGGGAGGAACACCGGGGAGCTGTTTTTT.

The chain employs TRBV30 and TRBJ2-1; D may be TRBD2 (5 bases). The CDR3 runs 15 residues. The ends were cut back, 1 base at V and 6 bases at J, with 16 bases in the middle. Germline-derived CDR1 and CDR2 are GTSNPN and SVGIG (reference sequence). CDR3 amino acids: CAWSGAGGSGNEQFF. The CDR3 coding sequence is TGTGCCTGGAGTGGCGCGGGCGGTTCGGGCAATGAGCAGTTCTTC.

This CDR3 reads CASSPASSYNEQFF. DNA of the CDR3: TGCGCCAGCAGCCCCGCGAGCTCCTACAATGAGCAGTTCTTC. The V gene is TRBV4-1, the J gene TRBJ2-1; D unclear. The V gene's germline CDR1 is MGHRA and CDR2 YSYEKL. The CDR3 is 14 amino acids. V was trimmed by 4 bases and J by 0 bases, leaving 7 bases between them.

This clone is a singleton in its sample. The chain is built from TRBV4-1 and TRBJ1-1; TRBD1 agrees at 7 bases. CDR3 length: 16 residues. Trimming cost V 4 bases and J 11 bases; bases outside gene matches: 19. Germline CDR1 is MGHRA and CDR2 is YSYEKL. The CDR3 loop is CASSPTIDRVGREAFF. CDR3 sequence (DNA): TGCGCCAGCAGCCCAACAATCGACAGGGTCGGGAGAGAGGCTTTCTTT.

J is TRBJ1-6 and V is TRBV2, with no clear D. The germline gives CDR1 SNHLY, CDR2 FYNNEI. CDR3 length: 15 amino acids. Trimming removed 0 bases from V and 8 bases from J, with 11 bases in between. In DNA, the CDR3 is TGTGCCAGCAGTGAAGCGCTACAGAAGTATTCACCCCTCCACTTT. The encoded protein is CASSEALQKYSPLHF.

The chain employs TRBV2 and TRBJ1-1; weak D call: TRBD1 (6 bases). The CDR3 runs 13 residues. Looked up from germline, CDR1 is SNHLY and CDR2 is FYNNEI. Trimming cost V 3 bases and J 1 base, with 6 bases left between them. CDR3 nucleotide sequence: TGTGCCAGCAGTGACAGGGGGAACACTGAAGCTTTCTTT. As protein: CASSDRGNTEAFF.

The chain combines TRBV6-5 with TRBJ1-2, with TRBD1 matching over 7 bases. CDR1 MNHEY and CDR2 SVGAGI come from the germline V gene. This CDR3 is 14 amino acids long. J was trimmed by 2 bases and V by 5 bases; bases with no gene match: 5. In DNA, the CDR3 is TGTGCCAGCAGTCGGGACAGCCGAAACTATGGCTACACCTTC. Amino acid sequence: CASSRDSRNYGYTF.

The chain employs TRBV6-1 and TRBJ1-4; possible D gene TRBD1, 6 bases. V lost 3 bases to trimming and J lost 4 bases, with 21 bases between them. The length of the CDR3 is 18 residues. The germline V gene has CDR1 MNHNS and CDR2 SASEGT. CDR3 nucleotides: TGTGCCAGCAGTGAGCCTAACTTCAGGGGAGCGCTTAATGAAAAACTGTTTTTT. Amino acid sequence: CASSEPNFRGALNEKLFF.

V gene TRBV9 combines with J gene TRBJ1-1; D call uncertain. The CDR3 has 14 amino acids. Trimming removed 4 bases at V and 1 base at J, with 11 bases between. Germline lookup yields CDR1 SGDLS and CDR2 YYNGEE. CDR3 in amino acids: CASSTEGGNTEAFF. The CDR3 coding sequence is TGTGCCAGCAGCACAGAGGGAGGGAACACTGAAGCTTTCTTT.

This rearrangement joins TRBV7-8 to TRBJ1-5; the D is unclear. The V and J ends lost 0 bases and 7 bases respectively, with 10 bases between them. Germline V CDR1 and CDR2: SGHVS, FQNEAQ. The CDR3 sequence is 14 residues long. The CDR3 DNA sequence: TGTGCCAGCAGCTTAGCGCGGTTGGTACAGCCCCAGCATTTT. It yields the protein CASSLARLVQPQHF.

This rearrangement joins TRBV2 to TRBJ2-1; no firm D call. V lost 6 bases, J lost 0 bases, and 12 bases lay in between. The CDR3 loop spans 15 amino acids. The germline V gene encodes CDR1 SNHLY and CDR2 FYNNEI. CDR3 sequence reads: CASRETLSSYNEQFF. The CDR3 nucleotides are TGTGCCAGCAGAGAGACACTTAGCTCCTACAATGAGCAGTTCTTC.

The chain employs TRBV27 and TRBJ2-2, with 7 positions matching TRBD2. Per the germline V gene, CDR1 is MNHEY and CDR2 is SMNVEV (reference sequence). This CDR3 has 14 amino acids. V shed 8 bases, J shed 6 bases, and the junction held 9 bases outside the gene matches. CDR3 in DNA: TGTGCCAGCTTCCCCAGCGGGAATCCCGGGGAGCTGTTTTTT. Protein product: CASFPSGNPGELFF.